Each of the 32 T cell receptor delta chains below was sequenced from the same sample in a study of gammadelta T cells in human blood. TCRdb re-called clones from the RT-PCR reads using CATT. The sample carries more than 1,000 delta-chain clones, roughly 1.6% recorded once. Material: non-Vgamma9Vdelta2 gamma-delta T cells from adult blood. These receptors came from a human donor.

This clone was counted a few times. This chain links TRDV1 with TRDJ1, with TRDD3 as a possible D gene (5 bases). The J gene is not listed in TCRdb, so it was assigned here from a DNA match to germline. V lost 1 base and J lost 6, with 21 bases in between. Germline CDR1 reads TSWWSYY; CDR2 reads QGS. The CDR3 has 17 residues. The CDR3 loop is CALGEPRPVGSRHKLIF. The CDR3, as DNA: TGTGCTCTTGGGGAACCTAGACCTGTGGGATCTCGCCATAAACTCATCTTT.

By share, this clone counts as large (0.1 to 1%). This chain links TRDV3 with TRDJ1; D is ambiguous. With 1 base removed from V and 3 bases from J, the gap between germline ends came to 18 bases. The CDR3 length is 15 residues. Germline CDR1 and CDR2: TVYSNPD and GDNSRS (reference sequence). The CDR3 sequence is CAFILLRTSADKLIF. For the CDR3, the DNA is TGTGCCTTTATCCTGCTCCGTACTAGCGCCGATAAACTCATCTTT.

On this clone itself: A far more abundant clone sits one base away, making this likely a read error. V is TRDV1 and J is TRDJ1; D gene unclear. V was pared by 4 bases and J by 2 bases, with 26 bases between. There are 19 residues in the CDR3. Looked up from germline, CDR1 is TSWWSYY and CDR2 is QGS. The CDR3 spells CALGGSQCGFVIMTDKLIF. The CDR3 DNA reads TGTGCTCTTGGGGGTTCGCAATGCGGTTTCGTAATAATGACCGATAAACTCATCTTT.

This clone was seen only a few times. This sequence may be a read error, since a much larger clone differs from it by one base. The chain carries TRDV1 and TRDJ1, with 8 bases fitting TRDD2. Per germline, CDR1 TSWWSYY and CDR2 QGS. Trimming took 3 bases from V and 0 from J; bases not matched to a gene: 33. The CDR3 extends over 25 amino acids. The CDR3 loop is CALGDRSDFLRVGSKGGSYTDKLIF. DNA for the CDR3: TGTGCTCTTGGGGACCGGTCGGACTTCCTACGTGTAGGGTCAAAAGGGGGGTCGTACACCGATAAACTCATCTTT.

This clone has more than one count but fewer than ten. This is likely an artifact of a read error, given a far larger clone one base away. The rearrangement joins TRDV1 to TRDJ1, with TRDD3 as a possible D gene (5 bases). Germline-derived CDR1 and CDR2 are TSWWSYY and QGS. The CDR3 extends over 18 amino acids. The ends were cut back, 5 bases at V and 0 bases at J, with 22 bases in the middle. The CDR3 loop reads CALGSLGSGDQYTDKLIF. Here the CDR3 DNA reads TGTGCTCTTGGGTCCCTAGGGTCCGGGGACCAGTACACCGATAAACTCATCTTT.

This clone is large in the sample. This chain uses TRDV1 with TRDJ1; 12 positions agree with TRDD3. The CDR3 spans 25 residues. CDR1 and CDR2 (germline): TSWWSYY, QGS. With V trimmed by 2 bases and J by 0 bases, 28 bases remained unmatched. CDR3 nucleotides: TGTGCTCTTGGGGAAATTAAATCCTACGGTTCCACGTCTGGGGGATACGTGGGGCACACCGATAAACTCATCTTT. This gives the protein CALGEIKSYGSTSGGYVGHTDKLIF.

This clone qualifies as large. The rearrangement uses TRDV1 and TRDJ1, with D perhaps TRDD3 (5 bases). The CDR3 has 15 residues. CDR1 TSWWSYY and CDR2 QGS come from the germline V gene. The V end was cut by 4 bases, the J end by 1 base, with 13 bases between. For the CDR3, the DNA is TGTGCTCTTGGGGCATCTAGGTGGGGCACCGATAAACTCATCTTT. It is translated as CALGASRWGTDKLIF.

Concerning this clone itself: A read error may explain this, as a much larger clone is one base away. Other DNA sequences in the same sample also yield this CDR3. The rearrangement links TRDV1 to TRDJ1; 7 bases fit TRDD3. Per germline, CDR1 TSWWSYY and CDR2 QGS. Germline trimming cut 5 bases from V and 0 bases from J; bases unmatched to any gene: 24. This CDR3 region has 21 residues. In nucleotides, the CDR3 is TGTGCTCTTGGGACCCCTAAAGGGGCCGTATACACTGGGGCCTACACCGATAAACTCATCTTT. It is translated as CALGTPKGAVYTGAYTDKLIF.

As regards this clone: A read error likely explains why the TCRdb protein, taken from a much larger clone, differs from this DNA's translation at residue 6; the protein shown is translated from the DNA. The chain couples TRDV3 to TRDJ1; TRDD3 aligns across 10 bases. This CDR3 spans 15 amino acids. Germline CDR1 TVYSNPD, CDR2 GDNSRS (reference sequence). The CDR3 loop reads CALACGGIRTDKLIF. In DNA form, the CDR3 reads TGCGCCCTTGCGTGCGGGGGGATACGTACCGATAAACTCATCTTT.

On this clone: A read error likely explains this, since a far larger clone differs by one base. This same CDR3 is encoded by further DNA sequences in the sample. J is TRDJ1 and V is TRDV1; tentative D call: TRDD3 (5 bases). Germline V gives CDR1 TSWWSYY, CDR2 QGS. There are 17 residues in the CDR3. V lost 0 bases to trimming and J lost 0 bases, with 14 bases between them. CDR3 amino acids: CALGELRRGPYTDKLIF. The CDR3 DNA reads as TGTGCTCTTGGGGAACTTCGCCGGGGGCCTTACACCGATAAACTCATCTTT.

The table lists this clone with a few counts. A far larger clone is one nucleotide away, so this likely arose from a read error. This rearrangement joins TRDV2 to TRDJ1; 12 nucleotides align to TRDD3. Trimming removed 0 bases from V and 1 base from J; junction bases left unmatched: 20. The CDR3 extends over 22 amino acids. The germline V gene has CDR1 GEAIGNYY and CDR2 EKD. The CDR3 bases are TGTGCCTGTGACACCGCTGGCTTACTGGGGGATACAGACCGCGACCCCACCGATAAACTCATCTTT. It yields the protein CACDTAGLLGDTDRDPTDKLIF.

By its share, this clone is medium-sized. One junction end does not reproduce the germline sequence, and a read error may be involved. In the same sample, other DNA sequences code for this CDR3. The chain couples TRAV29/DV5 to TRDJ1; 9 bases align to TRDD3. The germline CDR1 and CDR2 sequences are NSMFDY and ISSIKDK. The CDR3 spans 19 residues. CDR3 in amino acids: CAASALSDWTGGPTDKLIF. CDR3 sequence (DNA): TGTGCGGCAAGCGCGCTCTCGGACTGGACTGGGGGACCCACCGATAAACTCATCTTT.

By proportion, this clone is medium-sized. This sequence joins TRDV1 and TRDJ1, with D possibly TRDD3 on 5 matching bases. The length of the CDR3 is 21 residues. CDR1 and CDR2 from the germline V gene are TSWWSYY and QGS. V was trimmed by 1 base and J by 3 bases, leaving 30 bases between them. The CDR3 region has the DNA TGTGCTCTTGGGGAACGGATGGGCGATAGGCTGGGCGACTGGTACGCCGATAAACTCATCTTT. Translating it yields CALGERMGDRLGDWYADKLIF.

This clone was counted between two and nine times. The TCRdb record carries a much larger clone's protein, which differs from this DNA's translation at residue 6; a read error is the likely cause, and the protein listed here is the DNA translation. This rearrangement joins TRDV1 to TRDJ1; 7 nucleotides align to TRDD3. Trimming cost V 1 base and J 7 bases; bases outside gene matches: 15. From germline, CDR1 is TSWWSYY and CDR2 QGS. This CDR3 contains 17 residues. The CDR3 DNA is TGTGCTCTTGGGGAACCATTAAAAGCCCTCTGGGGGCTTAAACTCATCTTT. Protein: CALGEPLKALWGLKLIF.

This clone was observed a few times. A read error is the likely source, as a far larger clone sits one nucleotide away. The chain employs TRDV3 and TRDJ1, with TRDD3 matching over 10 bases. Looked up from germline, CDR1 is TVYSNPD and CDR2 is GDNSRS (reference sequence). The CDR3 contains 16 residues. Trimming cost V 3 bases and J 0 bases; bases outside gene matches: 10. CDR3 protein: CAFWGICPPYTDKLIF. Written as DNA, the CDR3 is TGTGCCTTCTGGGGGATATGCCCCCCGTACACCGATAAACTCATCTTT.

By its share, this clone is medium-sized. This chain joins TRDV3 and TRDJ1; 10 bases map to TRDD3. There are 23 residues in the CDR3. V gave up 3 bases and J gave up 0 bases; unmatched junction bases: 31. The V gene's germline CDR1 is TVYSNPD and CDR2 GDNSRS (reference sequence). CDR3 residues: CALSTTSLLPYWGIRLYTDKLIF. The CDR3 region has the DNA TGTGCCTTGAGTACAACTTCCCTTCTCCCGTACTGGGGGATTCGATTGTACACCGATAAACTCATCTTT.

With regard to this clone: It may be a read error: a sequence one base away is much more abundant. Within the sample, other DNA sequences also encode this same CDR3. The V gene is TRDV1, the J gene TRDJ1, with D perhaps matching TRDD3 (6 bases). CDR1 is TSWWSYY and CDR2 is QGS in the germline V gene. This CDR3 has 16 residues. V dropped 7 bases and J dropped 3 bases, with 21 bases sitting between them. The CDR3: CALAFTGGYQADKLIF. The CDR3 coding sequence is TGTGCTCTTGCATTTACTGGAGGATACCAGGCCGATAAACTCATCTTT.

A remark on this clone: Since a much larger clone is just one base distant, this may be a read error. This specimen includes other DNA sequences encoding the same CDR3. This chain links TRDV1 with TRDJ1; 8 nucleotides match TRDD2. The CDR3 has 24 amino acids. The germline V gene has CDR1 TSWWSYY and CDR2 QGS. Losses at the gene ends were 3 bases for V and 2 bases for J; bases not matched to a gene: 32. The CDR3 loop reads CALGDPPRPSYPSGISVVTDKLIF. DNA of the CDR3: TGTGCTCTTGGGGACCCCCCGCGGCCTTCCTATCCCTCGGGGATTAGTGTGGTTACCGATAAACTCATCTTT.

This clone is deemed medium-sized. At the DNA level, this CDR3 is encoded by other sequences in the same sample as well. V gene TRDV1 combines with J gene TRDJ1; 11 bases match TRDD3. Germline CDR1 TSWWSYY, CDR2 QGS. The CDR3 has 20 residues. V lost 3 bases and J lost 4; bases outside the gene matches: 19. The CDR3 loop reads CALGDPLTLDWGIRFDKLIF. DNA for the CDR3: TGTGCTCTTGGGGATCCACTCACCCTGGATTGGGGGATACGCTTCGATAAACTCATCTTT.

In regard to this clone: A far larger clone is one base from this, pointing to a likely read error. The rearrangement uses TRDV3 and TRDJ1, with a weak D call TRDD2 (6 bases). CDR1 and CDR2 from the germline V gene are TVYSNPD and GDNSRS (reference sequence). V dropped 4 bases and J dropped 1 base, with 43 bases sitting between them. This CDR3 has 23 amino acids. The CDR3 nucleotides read TGTGCCTCTAAACCCCTCGTCTTCCTGGGTGCTGAGGGGTATACTCCATTCACCGATAAACTCATCTTT. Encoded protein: CASKPLVFLGAEGYTPFTDKLIF.

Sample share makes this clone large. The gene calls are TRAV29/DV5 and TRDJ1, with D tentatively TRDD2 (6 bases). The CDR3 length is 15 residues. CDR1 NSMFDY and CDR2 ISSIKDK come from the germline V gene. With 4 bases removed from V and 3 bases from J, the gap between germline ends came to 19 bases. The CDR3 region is CAALPSGPGADKLIF. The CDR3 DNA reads TGTGCAGCACTACCTTCCGGCCCCGGAGCCGATAAACTCATCTTT.

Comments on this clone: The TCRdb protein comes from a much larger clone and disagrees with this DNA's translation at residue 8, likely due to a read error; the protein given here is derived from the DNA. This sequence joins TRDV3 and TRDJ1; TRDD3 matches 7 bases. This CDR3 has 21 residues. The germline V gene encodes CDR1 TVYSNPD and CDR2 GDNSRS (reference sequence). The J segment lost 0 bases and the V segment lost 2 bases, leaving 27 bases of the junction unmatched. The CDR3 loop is CAFRPGIHLVWGSFYTDKLIF. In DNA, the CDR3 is TGTGCCTTTCGGCCCGGGATACACCTCGTATGGGGGTCCTTTTACACCGATAAACTCATCTTT.

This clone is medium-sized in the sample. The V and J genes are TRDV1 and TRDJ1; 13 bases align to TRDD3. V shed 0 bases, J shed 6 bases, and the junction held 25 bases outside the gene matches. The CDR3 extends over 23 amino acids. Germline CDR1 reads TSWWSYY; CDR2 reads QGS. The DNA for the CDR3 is TGTGCTCTTGGGGAACTTCCTGGACTGCGAATAAACCTACTGGGGGATACGGCCCATAAACTCATCTTT. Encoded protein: CALGELPGLRINLLGDTAHKLIF.

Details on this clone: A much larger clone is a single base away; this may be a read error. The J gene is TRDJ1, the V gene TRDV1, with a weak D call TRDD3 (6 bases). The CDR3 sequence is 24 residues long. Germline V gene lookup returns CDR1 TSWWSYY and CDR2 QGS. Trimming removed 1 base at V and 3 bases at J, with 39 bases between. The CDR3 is CALGEPAFPASRTGYFSGADKLIF. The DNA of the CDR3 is TGTGCTCTTGGGGAACCCGCCTTTCCTGCGTCCCGTACTGGATACTTTTCCGGGGCCGATAAACTCATCTTT.

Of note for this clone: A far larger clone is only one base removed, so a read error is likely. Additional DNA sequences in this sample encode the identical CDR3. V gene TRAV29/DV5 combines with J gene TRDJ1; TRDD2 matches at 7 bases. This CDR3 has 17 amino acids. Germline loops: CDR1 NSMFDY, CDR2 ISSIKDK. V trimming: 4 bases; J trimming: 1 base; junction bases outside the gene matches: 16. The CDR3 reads CAARLSYSVMSTDKLIF. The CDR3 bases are TGTGCAGCACGACTTTCCTACTCAGTGATGTCCACCGATAAACTCATCTTT.

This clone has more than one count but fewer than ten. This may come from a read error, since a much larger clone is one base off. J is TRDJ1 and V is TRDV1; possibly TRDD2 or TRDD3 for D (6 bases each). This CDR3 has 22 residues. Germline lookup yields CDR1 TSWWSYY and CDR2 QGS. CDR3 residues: CALGDHPTPFAGMSPYTGKLIF. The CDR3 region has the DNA TGTGCTCTTGGGGACCATCCTACCCCCTTTGCGGGGATGTCCCCTTACACCGGTAAACTCATCTTT.

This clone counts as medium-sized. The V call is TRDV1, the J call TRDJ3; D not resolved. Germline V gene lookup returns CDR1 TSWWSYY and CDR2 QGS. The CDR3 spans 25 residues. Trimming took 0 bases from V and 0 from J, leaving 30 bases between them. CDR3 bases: TGTGCTCTTGGGGAACTTGAGTCCGGTCTACTCCCTTTTTTTAGTAGCTCCTGGGACACCCGACAGATGTTTTTC. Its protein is CALGELESGLLPFFSSSWDTRQMFF.

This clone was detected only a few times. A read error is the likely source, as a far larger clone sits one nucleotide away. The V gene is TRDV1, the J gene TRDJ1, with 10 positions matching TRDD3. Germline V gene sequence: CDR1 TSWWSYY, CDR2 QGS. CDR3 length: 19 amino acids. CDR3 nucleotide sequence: TGTGCTCTTGGGGAACTATACGGTTGTCTGGGGGATAACACCGATGAACTCATCTTT. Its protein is CALGELYGCLGDNTDELIF.

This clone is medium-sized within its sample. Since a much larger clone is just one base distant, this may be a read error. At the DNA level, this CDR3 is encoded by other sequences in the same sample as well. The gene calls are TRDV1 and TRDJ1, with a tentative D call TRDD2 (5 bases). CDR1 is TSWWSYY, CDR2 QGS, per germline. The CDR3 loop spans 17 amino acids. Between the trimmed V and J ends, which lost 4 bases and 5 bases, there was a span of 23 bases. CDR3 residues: CALGGARPPSRSDKLIF. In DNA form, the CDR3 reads TGTGCTCTTGGGGGAGCGCGTCCCCCTTCGAGGAGTGATAAACTCATCTTT.

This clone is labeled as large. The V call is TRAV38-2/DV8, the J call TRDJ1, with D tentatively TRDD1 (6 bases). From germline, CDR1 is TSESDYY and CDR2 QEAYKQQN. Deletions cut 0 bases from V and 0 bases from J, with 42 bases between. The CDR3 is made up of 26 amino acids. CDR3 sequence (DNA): TGTGCTTATAGGAGCGCTAATAGTCAGGCTCCACAAGTCAAGCCTCTCCCTTTTAAGTACACCGATAAACTCATCTTT. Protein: CAYRSANSQAPQVKPLPFKYTDKLIF.

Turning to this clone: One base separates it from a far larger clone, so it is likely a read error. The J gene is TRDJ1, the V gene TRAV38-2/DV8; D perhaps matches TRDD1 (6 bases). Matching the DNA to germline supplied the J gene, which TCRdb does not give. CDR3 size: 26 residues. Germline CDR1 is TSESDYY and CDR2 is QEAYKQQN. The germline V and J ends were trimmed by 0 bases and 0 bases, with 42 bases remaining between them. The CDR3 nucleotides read TGTGCTTATAGGAGCGCTAATAGTCAGGCTCCACAAGTCAAGCCTCTCCCCTTTAAGTACACCGATAAACTCATCTTT. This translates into CAYRSANSQAPQVKPLPFKYTDKLIF.

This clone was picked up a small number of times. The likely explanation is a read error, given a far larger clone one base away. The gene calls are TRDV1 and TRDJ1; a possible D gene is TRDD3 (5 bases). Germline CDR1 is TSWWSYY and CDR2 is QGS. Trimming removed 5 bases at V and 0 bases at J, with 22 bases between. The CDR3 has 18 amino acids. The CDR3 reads CALGPLGSGGQYTDKLIF. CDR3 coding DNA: TGTGCTCTTGGGCCCCTAGGGTCCGGGGGCCAGTACACCGATAAACTCATCTTT.